The rows below give T cell receptor beta chains drawn from one sample of a study of T cell responses to AZD1222 COVID-19 vaccine. Generated by immunoSEQ multiplex PCR, the TCRdb table keeps only in-frame clones and is missing some. The sample holds 140,000 to 150,000 clones; just over 90% are singletons and the top ten take about 9.1%. Specimen: peripheral blood, collected on day 0 of AZD1222 vaccination. All receptors come from an adult in good health. CDR3s include the opening cysteine and the closing phenylalanine or tryptophan.

TRBV3-1/TRBV3-2	TRBJ1-1	17	CASSQDRDSELNTEAFF
TRBV4-2	TRBJ2-7	16	CASSQEAGRRGGEQYF
TRBV7-2	TRBJ2-5	14	CASSLSTVGETQYF
TRBV24-1	TRBJ2-3	16	CATSDSTGGSPDTQYF
TRBV27	TRBJ1-1	15	CASSLAGSIRAEAFF
TRBV19	TRBJ2-3	15	CASSSRQAETDTQYF
TRBV14	TRBJ1-2	16	CASSREDRQGVSGYTF
TRBV13	TRBJ2-7	13	CASSFLGPGEQYF
TRBV4-1	TRBJ1-1	15	CASSQGIGWDTEAFF
TRBV19	TRBJ1-6	14	CASNTGSLGSPLHF
TRBV13	TRBJ2-5	14	CASRLAGTRETQYF
TRBV7-2	TRBJ2-3	17	CASSTTPRGGYTDTQYF
TRBV19	TRBJ1-5	15	CASSRDRREDQPQHF
TRBV15	TRBJ1-2	19	CATSRRTGQGIATNYGYTF
TRBV19	TRBJ2-1	14	CASSITSAYNEQFF
TRBV6-5	TRBJ2-2	15	CASKLAGTNTGELFF
TRBV27	TRBJ1-2	14	CASSLAFTGHGYTF
TRBV28	TRBJ1-2	19	CASSFPRTGKLTGDYGYTF
TRBV28	TRBJ1-2	16	CASSSIPGHLNYGYTF
TRBV3-1/TRBV3-2	TRBJ1-5	16	CASSLGTDFGNQPQHF
TRBV6-5	TRBJ1-1	11	CASLSGTEAFF
TRBV3-1/TRBV3-2	TRBJ2-1	13	CASSQTSYNEQFF
TRBV5-1	TRBJ2-7	13	CASSLGTSNEQYF
TRBV7-9	TRBJ1-2	17	CASSFYELDRGQIGYTF
TRBV24-1	TRBJ1-2	13	CATSDKINYGYTF
TRBV5-1	TRBJ2-7	15	CASSLERTGPYEQYF
TRBV11-3	TRBJ2-7	18	CASSVGAITSGGADEQYF
TRBV29-1	TRBJ1-1	13	CSVSGNRHTEAFF
TRBV11-3	TRBJ2-2	16	CASSHGGTSNTGELFF
TRBV19	TRBJ1-2	14	CASSIRASDYGYTF
TRBV19	TRBJ1-4	15	CASSPVPVLDEKLFF
TRBV2	TRBJ2-7	9	CASGGGQYF
TRBV13	TRBJ2-3	15	CASTPVGGLTDTQYF
TRBV28	TRBJ2-1	14	CASHSAQGSNEQFF
TRBV6-5	TRBJ1-2	14	CASSRTGIGYGYTF
TRBV29-1	TRBJ2-3	14	CSALNLAGTDTQYF
TRBV6-5	TRBJ2-3	14	CASSLPGDTDTQYF
TRBV18	TRBJ2-7	12	CASSPGTYEQYF
TRBV7-2	TRBJ1-1	13	CASSSGVNTEAFF
TRBV18	TRBJ1-6	15	CASSPPSPKHSPLHF
TRBV15	TRBJ1-5	16	CATSRDLGGLNQPQHF
TRBV27	TRBJ1-4	16	CASSLLGTGDGEKLFF
TRBV10-3	TRBJ2-2	18	CAISEPLKKDGNTGELFF
TRBV7-2	TRBJ2-3	14	CASSLARGEGTQYF
TRBV7-9	TRBJ1-5	12	CASSLADQPQHF
TRBV4-1	TRBJ1-6	15	CASSQVSGEDSPLHF
TRBV30	TRBJ1-2	13	CAWVERVTYGYTF
TRBV6-5	TRBJ2-1	14	CASSYSGTPSLQFF
TRBV11-2	TRBJ1-5	13	CASSFDSNQPQHF
TRBV7-8	TRBJ1-3	14	CASGGHPSGNTIYF
TRBV18	TRBJ1-1	14	CASSPLGEDTEAFF